A selection of T cell receptor beta chains follows, all from one sample in a study of early stage breast cancer tumors. Clones were sequenced by immunoSEQ multiplex PCR, and TCRdb holds only the in-frame ones, with some missing. The table shows approximately 11,000 clones, with around 70% occurring only once. Input material: breast tumor tissue. These receptors were taken from a person aged 40-50 years with breast cancer. The CDR3 runs from the conserved cysteine through the conserved F or W. D genes are given only for firm matches. Clone size, where shown, is once, few, many, or a class for clones that have expanded.

v_gene: TRBV18; d_gene: .; abundance: few; j_gene: TRBJ2-1; CDR3nt: TGTGCCAGCTCACCAGAGACCAATGAGCAGTTCTTC; CDR3aa: CASSPETNEQFF
v_gene: TRBV30; d_gene: .; abundance: once; j_gene: TRBJ2-3; CDR3nt: TGTGCCTGGACCCAGGGGGGTTTCACAGATACGCAGTATTTT; CDR3aa: CAWTQGGFTDTQYF
v_gene: TRBV6-1; d_gene: .; abundance: .; j_gene: TRBJ2-5; CDR3nt: TGTGCCAGCAGTGAGGGGTACCAAGAGACCCAGTACTTC; CDR3aa: CASSEGYQETQYF
v_gene: TRBV13; d_gene: .; abundance: .; j_gene: TRBJ1-3; CDR3nt: TGTGCCAGCAGCCCATCCTGGGGGGGAAACACCATATATTTT; CDR3aa: CASSPSWGGNTIYF
v_gene: TRBV2; d_gene: TRBD1; abundance: .; j_gene: TRBJ1-2; CDR3nt: TGTGCCAGCAGTCCAGACAGGGCTAACTATGGCTACACCTTC; CDR3aa: CASSPDRANYGYTF
v_gene: TRBV19; d_gene: TRBD2; abundance: .; j_gene: TRBJ2-7; CDR3nt: TGTGCCAGTAGTGTCAAGGGACTTGGGACTAGCGGAATCTACGAGCAGTACTTC; CDR3aa: CASSVKGLGTSGIYEQYF
v_gene: TRBV5-1; d_gene: .; abundance: .; j_gene: TRBJ2-1; CDR3nt: TGCGCCAGCAGCCATTTTATAGAGAGCTCCTACAATGAGCAGTTCTTC; CDR3aa: CASSHFIESSYNEQFF
v_gene: TRBV11-3; d_gene: .; abundance: .; j_gene: TRBJ2-5; CDR3nt: TGTGCCAGCAGCTTAGCGAGTCGCAGGATGAAGACCCAGTACTTC; CDR3aa: CASSLASRRMKTQYF
v_gene: TRBV29-1; d_gene: .; abundance: .; j_gene: TRBJ2-3; CDR3nt: TGCAGCGTCTCAATCTCCGCAGATACGCAGTATTTT; CDR3aa: CSVSISADTQYF
v_gene: TRBV6-6; d_gene: .; abundance: few; j_gene: TRBJ1-2; CDR3nt: TGTGCCACCCGGGGGGAGTATGGCTACACCTTC; CDR3aa: CATRGEYGYTF
v_gene: TRBV7-9; d_gene: .; abundance: .; j_gene: TRBJ2-1; CDR3nt: TGTGCCAGCACCCGACGTGAAGGCGGCATCATTGCTCCCTACAATGAGCAGTTCTTC; CDR3aa: CASTRREGGIIAPYNEQFF
v_gene: TRBV5-5; d_gene: .; abundance: .; j_gene: TRBJ2-5; CDR3nt: TGTGCCAGCAGCTTATCCGTTGGTGGGTTGGAGACCCAGTACTTC; CDR3aa: CASSLSVGGLETQYF
v_gene: TRBV5-4; d_gene: TRBD2; abundance: .; j_gene: TRBJ2-3; CDR3nt: TGTGCCAGCAGCTTTGGCGGGAGCTTGGGGGACACAGATACGCAGTATTTT; CDR3aa: CASSFGGSLGDTDTQYF
v_gene: TRBV29-1; d_gene: .; abundance: once; j_gene: TRBJ1-1; CDR3nt: TGCAGCGTTGATAAAATGGGAGGGGGGACTGAAGCTTTCTTT; CDR3aa: CSVDKMGGGTEAFF
v_gene: TRBV19; d_gene: .; abundance: .; j_gene: TRBJ2-7; CDR3nt: TGTGCCAGTAGTATAAACGGCCAGAACGAGCAGTACTTC; CDR3aa: CASSINGQNEQYF
v_gene: TRBV5-4; d_gene: TRBD1; abundance: once; j_gene: TRBJ1-1; CDR3nt: TGTGCCAGCAGCCCCGAGGGGGCGCGAGGCACTGAAGCTTTCTTT; CDR3aa: CASSPEGARGTEAFF
v_gene: TRBV9; d_gene: .; abundance: .; j_gene: TRBJ2-3; CDR3nt: TGTGCCAGCAGCGTAACCCAGGACAGTATGACAGATACGCAGTATTTT; CDR3aa: CASSVTQDSMTDTQYF
v_gene: TRBV7-2; d_gene: TRBD1; abundance: .; j_gene: TRBJ1-1; CDR3nt: TGTGCCAGCAGCTTTAGTTACAGGGGGAACACTGAAGCTTTCTTT; CDR3aa: CASSFSYRGNTEAFF
v_gene: TRBV5-1; d_gene: TRBD1; abundance: .; j_gene: TRBJ2-1; CDR3nt: TGCGCCAGCAGCCCGGCCGGGACAGGGTTACGGAATGAGCAGTTCTTC; CDR3aa: CASSPAGTGLRNEQFF
v_gene: TRBV6-5; d_gene: .; abundance: few; j_gene: TRBJ1-2; CDR3nt: TGTGCCAGCAGTGGACCGGATGGGGGCTATGGCTACACCTTC; CDR3aa: CASSGPDGGYGYTF
v_gene: TRBV19; d_gene: TRBD1; abundance: .; j_gene: TRBJ2-1; CDR3nt: TGTGCCAGTAGTGACAGGGGATCAAGCTCCTACAATGAGCAGTTCTTC; CDR3aa: CASSDRGSSSYNEQFF
v_gene: TRBV19; d_gene: TRBD2; abundance: .; j_gene: TRBJ2-7; CDR3nt: TGTGCCAGTAGTGGAGTGACTAGCGGACGCTACGAGCAGTACTTC; CDR3aa: CASSGVTSGRYEQYF
v_gene: TRBV6-1; d_gene: .; abundance: .; j_gene: TRBJ2-7; CDR3nt: TGTGCCAGCAGTCCGGACGGAGTTATCTCCTACGAGCAGTACTTC; CDR3aa: CASSPDGVISYEQYF
v_gene: TRBV5-1; d_gene: .; abundance: .; j_gene: TRBJ1-5; CDR3nt: TGCGCCAGCAGCTCTTCAGGGATGAGGCAGCCCCAGCATTTT; CDR3aa: CASSSSGMRQPQHF
v_gene: TRBV19; d_gene: .; abundance: few; j_gene: TRBJ1-3; CDR3nt: TGTGCCAGTAGTATAGGGGGGACATCTGGAAACACCATATATTTT; CDR3aa: CASSIGGTSGNTIYF
v_gene: TRBV5-6; d_gene: TRBD1; abundance: .; j_gene: TRBJ2-1; CDR3nt: TGTGCCAGCAGCTTGGATGAGGGGGCAACTTACAATGAGCAGTTCTTC; CDR3aa: CASSLDEGATYNEQFF
v_gene: TRBV29-1; d_gene: .; abundance: .; j_gene: TRBJ2-7; CDR3nt: TGCAGCGTGCAACCCAGGGGAACTTACGAGCAGTACTTC; CDR3aa: CSVQPRGTYEQYF
v_gene: TRBV7-2; d_gene: TRBD1; abundance: once; j_gene: TRBJ1-1; CDR3nt: TGTGCCAGCAGGAGGGGGACAGCCGAGGGCACTGAAGCTTTCTTT; CDR3aa: CASRRGTAEGTEAFF
v_gene: TRBV6-5; d_gene: .; abundance: few; j_gene: TRBJ2-7; CDR3nt: TGTGCCAGCAGTTACACGGCCGGCTACGAGCAGTACTTC; CDR3aa: CASSYTAGYEQYF
v_gene: TRBV15; d_gene: .; abundance: .; j_gene: TRBJ2-7; CDR3nt: TGTGCCACCAGCAGAGACTTGACAGAAACCTACGAGCAGTACTTC; CDR3aa: CATSRDLTETYEQYF
v_gene: TRBV4-1; d_gene: .; abundance: .; j_gene: TRBJ2-7; CDR3nt: TGCGCCAGCAATGGACCGGAGACTAGCTACGAGCAGTACTTC; CDR3aa: CASNGPETSYEQYF
v_gene: TRBV7-3; d_gene: TRBD2; abundance: .; j_gene: TRBJ2-5; CDR3nt: TGTGCCAGCAGCCCCGGGGGCCTAGCGGGAGGAGAGACCCAGTACTTC; CDR3aa: CASSPGGLAGGETQYF
v_gene: TRBV19; d_gene: TRBD2; abundance: .; j_gene: TRBJ2-1; CDR3nt: TGTGCCAGCCGTAGGGGACTAGCGGGAGGGCTCTACAATGAGCAGTTCTTC; CDR3aa: CASRRGLAGGLYNEQFF
v_gene: TRBV11-2; d_gene: TRBD2; abundance: once; j_gene: TRBJ2-3; CDR3nt: TGTGCCAGCAGCTTAGGGTGGGCGGGAGCAGGCACAGATACGCAGTATTTT; CDR3aa: CASSLGWAGAGTDTQYF
v_gene: TRBV6-5; d_gene: TRBD1; abundance: .; j_gene: TRBJ2-3; CDR3nt: TGTGCCAGCAATTACTCCACGACAGGGGGCGTGGATACGCAGTATTTT; CDR3aa: CASNYSTTGGVDTQYF
v_gene: TRBV7-9; d_gene: .; abundance: .; j_gene: TRBJ2-1; CDR3nt: TGTGCCAGCAGCCCCCTTGGCGAAAGCTCCTACAATGAGCAGTTCTTC; CDR3aa: CASSPLGESSYNEQFF
v_gene: TRBV6-5; d_gene: .; abundance: few; j_gene: TRBJ2-7; CDR3nt: TGTGCCAGCAGTTACAGAGGGGAGCAGTACTTC; CDR3aa: CASSYRGEQYF
v_gene: TRBV4-2; d_gene: .; abundance: few; j_gene: TRBJ1-3; CDR3nt: TGTGCCAGCAGCCAAGATTGGAGATCTGGAAACACCATATATTTT; CDR3aa: CASSQDWRSGNTIYF
v_gene: TRBV2; d_gene: .; abundance: few; j_gene: TRBJ2-1; CDR3nt: TGTGCCAGCAGCCTAGATCTTAGCGGATCGGGCAATGAGCAGTTCTTC; CDR3aa: CASSLDLSGSGNEQFF
v_gene: TRBV29-1; d_gene: .; abundance: .; j_gene: TRBJ2-3; CDR3nt: TGCAGCGTTAGGAGCACAGATACGCAGTATTTT; CDR3aa: CSVRSTDTQYF
v_gene: TRBV5-6; d_gene: .; abundance: .; j_gene: TRBJ2-1; CDR3nt: TGTGCCAGCAGCTCATACAATGAGCAGTTCTTC; CDR3aa: CASSSYNEQFF
v_gene: TRBV11-2; d_gene: .; abundance: .; j_gene: TRBJ1-3; CDR3nt: TGTGCCAGCAGCTGGGGCAGGAACACCATATATTTT; CDR3aa: CASSWGRNTIYF
v_gene: TRBV29-1; d_gene: .; abundance: .; j_gene: TRBJ2-3; CDR3nt: TGCAGCGTTGAAGAAGGAGGTAGCGGCCGTATGAGGGATACGCAGTATTTT; CDR3aa: CSVEEGGSGRMRDTQYF
v_gene: TRBV4-1; d_gene: TRBD2; abundance: .; j_gene: TRBJ2-3; CDR3nt: TGCGCCAGCAGCCAGCAGCGGGAGAGCACAGATACGCAGTATTTT; CDR3aa: CASSQQRESTDTQYF
v_gene: TRBV27; d_gene: .; abundance: .; j_gene: TRBJ2-1; CDR3nt: TGTGCCAGCAGCCGCTCCCCAGGACTCGGAACCTACAATGAGCAGTTCTTC; CDR3aa: CASSRSPGLGTYNEQFF
v_gene: TRBV6-1; d_gene: TRBD1; abundance: few; j_gene: TRBJ2-5; CDR3nt: TGTGCCAGCAGTGACGAGGACAGGCTTGGCCAAGAGACCCAGTACTTC; CDR3aa: CASSDEDRLGQETQYF
v_gene: TRBV10-2; d_gene: .; abundance: .; j_gene: TRBJ1-2; CDR3nt: TGCGCCAGCTACAACAGGGCCCCGAACTATGGCTACACCTTC; CDR3aa: CASYNRAPNYGYTF
v_gene: TRBV27; d_gene: .; abundance: .; j_gene: TRBJ1-1; CDR3nt: TGTGCCAGCAGTTTACAGGGATTCTCCCACACTGAAGCTTTCTTT; CDR3aa: CASSLQGFSHTEAFF
v_gene: TRBV7-4; d_gene: TRBD1; abundance: .; j_gene: TRBJ1-3; CDR3nt: TGTGCCAGCAGCTTCTCGGACAGGGGGCGATCTGGAAACACCATATATTTT; CDR3aa: CASSFSDRGRSGNTIYF
v_gene: TRBV4-1; d_gene: TRBD2; abundance: .; j_gene: TRBJ2-5; CDR3nt: TGCGCCAGCAGCCAAGCCCTTAGGACTAGAGGAGAGACCCAGTACTTC; CDR3aa: CASSQALRTRGETQYF
v_gene: TRBV27; d_gene: .; abundance: .; j_gene: TRBJ2-3; CDR3nt: TGTGCCAGCTTTTCATTATGGGGTACAGATACGCAGTATTTT; CDR3aa: CASFSLWGTDTQYF
v_gene: TRBV9; d_gene: TRBD1; abundance: once; j_gene: TRBJ1-3; CDR3nt: TGTGCCAGCAGCCTCGGACAGGTAGGGGCTGGAAACACCATATATTTT; CDR3aa: CASSLGQVGAGNTIYF
v_gene: TRBV12-1; d_gene: .; abundance: few; j_gene: TRBJ2-4; CDR3nt: TGTGCCAGCAGCTTTTTAGGGGTGCTAGCCAAAAACATTCAGTACTTC; CDR3aa: CASSFLGVLAKNIQYF
v_gene: TRBV5-5; d_gene: .; abundance: .; j_gene: TRBJ2-1; CDR3nt: TGTGCCAGCAGTTCCTCTAGACTTGTAGATGAGCAGTTCTTC; CDR3aa: CASSSSRLVDEQFF
v_gene: TRBV6-1; d_gene: TRBD2; abundance: .; j_gene: TRBJ2-5; CDR3nt: TGTGCCAGCAGTGACGGGACTATAAAAGAGACCCAGTACTTC; CDR3aa: CASSDGTIKETQYF